This T cell receptor (beta chain) was profiled in a study of T cell repertoires in cytomegalovirus infection. Overall study: Carrying CMV and the relevant HLA type showed in public TCR beta signatures. Broader study findings: Public TCR beta family frequency separated CMV-and-HLA carriers, including in an independent cohort. The study found HLA-C-restricted CMV-specific TCR beta clonotypes dominating the ex vivo response.

With regard to this clonotype: No antigen is known for it.

CDR1 and CDR2 (germline): LNHDA, SQIVND (reference sequence). The CDR3 is made up of 17 amino acids. V trimming: 1 base; J trimming: 5 bases; junction bases outside the gene matches: 9. One entry per CDR3 protein results from TCRdb running MiXCR on the reads. The sample records some 220,000 distinct CDR3 sequences, approximately 13% being singletons. The V call is TRBV19, the J call TRBJ1-1, with TRBD1 matching over 11 bases. The specimen was PBMCs. The origin of this receptor is a human donor in good health (CMV status not recorded). Some clones in this sample may be carry-over from other donors' samples. CDR3: CASSIGPGQGVGTEAFF. The CDR3, as DNA: TGTGCCAGTAGTATAGGGCCGGGACAGGGGGTCGGGACTGAAGCTTTCTTT.